This passage covers 3 T cell receptor beta chains from one sample sequenced in a study of shared clonotypes between healthy human individuals. Using immunoSEQ multiplex PCR, the repertoire was profiled, and TCRdb retains in-frame clones only, with some absent. The sample comprises some 2.4 million clones, 93% of which are singletons, and about 0.39% rests with the top ten. Sequencing was performed on naive CD4+ T cells from PBMCs. Subset described: CD45RA+ positively selected. The receptors come from a man aged 18-30 years in good health. Some clones in this sample may be carry-over from other donors' samples.

This sequence joins TRBV10-1 and TRBJ1-1, with a possible D match to TRBD1 (6 bases). Germline CDR1 reads WNHNN; CDR2 reads SYGVQD (reference sequence). This CDR3 spans 13 amino acids. Trimming cost V 6 bases and J 8 bases, with 16 bases left between them. Written as DNA, the CDR3 is TGCGCCAGCAGCCGGCTCGCGGGGGGCGAAGCTTTCTTT. Its protein product is CASSRLAGGEAFF.

The CDR3 DNA follows: TGTGCCAGCGTGGGGACAAACACCATATATTTT. Translated, it gives CASVGTNTIYF. The chain employs TRBV28 and TRBJ1-3; tentative D call: TRBD1 (5 bases). The V gene's germline CDR1 is MDHEN and CDR2 SYDVKM. The CDR3 length is 11 residues. V was shortened by 8 bases and J by 6 bases, with 8 bases between the two germline ends.

V gene TRBV28 combines with J gene TRBJ1-2, with 9 bases matching TRBD1. This CDR3 region has 14 residues. Trimming at V came to 5 bases and at J to 8 bases, leaving 9 bases not matched to a gene. Germline V gene lookup returns CDR1 MDHEN and CDR2 SYDVKM. CDR3 sequence (DNA): TGTGCCAGCAGTGGGTCGGACAGGGGAAGAGGCTACACCTTC. Residues: CASSGSDRGRGYTF.